Each of the 13 T cell receptor beta chains below was sequenced from the same sample in a study of T cells in Graves' hyperthyroidism and ophthalmopathy. Authors of the study amplified TCR beta CDR3 regions from RNA transcripts. TCR CDR3 regions were first amplified by RT-PCR with HTBI primers. TCRdb analysed the multiplex PCR reads with MiXCR anew, one entry per CDR3 protein. The data show about 320,000 distinct CDR3 sequences, around a sixth seen once. The sequenced material came from blood. Every receptor here comes from a man under 40 with Graves' hyperthyroidism.

This clonotype has ten or more counts. This chain joins TRBV5-1 and TRBJ2-3; 9 positions agree with TRBD1. V dropped 4 bases and J dropped 4; count of bases not matched to a gene: 7. This CDR3 region has 15 residues. The germline gives CDR1 SGHRS, CDR2 YFSETQ. The CDR3 nucleotides read TGCGCCAGCAGCAAGGACAGGGGAGTATCAGATACGCAGTATTTT. It is translated as CASSKDRGVSDTQYF.

This clonotype was seen more than once but under ten times. V and J are TRBV2 and TRBJ2-6; the D is unclear. The V gene's germline CDR1 is SNHLY and CDR2 FYNNEI. The CDR3 is 13 amino acids. V lost 7 bases to trimming and J lost 1 base, with 5 bases between them. CDR3 sequence reads: CASTPSGANVLTF. CDR3 DNA sequence: TGTGCCAGCACTCCTTCTGGGGCCAACGTCCTGACTTTC.

This clonotype was observed a few times. The J gene is TRBJ2-7, the V gene TRBV3-1; D remains ambiguous. Trimming stripped 2 bases from V and 3 bases from J, with 11 bases between. This CDR3 comprises 14 residues. CDR1 and CDR2 from the germline V gene are LGHDT and YNNKEL (reference sequence). DNA of the CDR3: TGTGCCAGCAGCCAATTCCAAGGGAACTACGAGCAGTACTTC. Its protein product is CASSQFQGNYEQYF.

V and J are TRBV6-6 and TRBJ2-6; D is undetermined. This CDR3 region has 19 residues. Looked up from germline, CDR1 is MNHNY and CDR2 is SVGAGI (reference sequence). With 0 bases removed from V and 4 bases from J, the gap between germline ends came to 19 bases. This CDR3 is CASSYSVQSLSSGANVLTF. The CDR3 DNA reads as TGTGCCAGCAGTTACTCGGTCCAGTCCCTGTCCTCGGGGGCCAACGTCCTGACTTTC.

This chain connects TRBV20-1 to TRBJ2-7; TRBD1 aligns across 9 bases. After removal of 6 bases from V and 0 bases from J, the junction contained 6 bases not matched to a gene. The CDR3 is 14 amino acids. Germline CDR1 and CDR2: DFQATT and SNEGSKA (reference sequence). The CDR3 coding sequence is TGCAGTGCCTCCGGGACAGGGACCTCCTACGAGCAGTACTTC. Encoded protein: CSASGTGTSYEQYF.

Turning to this clonotype: A much larger clone differs from this one at a single base, so this may be a read error. The gene calls are TRBV29-1 and TRBJ2-5, with D maybe TRBD2 (7 bases). Germline V gives CDR1 SQVTM, CDR2 ANQGSEA. The CDR3 has 15 residues. The CDR3 reads CSVVSANGGQEIQYF. The CDR3 nucleotides are TGCAGCGTTGTGTCGGCCAACGGGGGGCAAGAGATCCAGTACTTC. Filled out from reference TRBV29-1 and TRBJ2-5, the complete variable domain reads SAVISQKPSRDICQRGTSLTIQCQVDSQVTMMFWYRQQPGQSLTLIATANQGSEATYESGFVIDKFPISRPNLTFSTLTVSNMSPEDSSIYLCSVVSANGGQEIQYFGPGTRLLVL.

As concerns this clonotype: A much larger clone differs by one base, so this may be a read error. The CDR3 DNA reads TGCAGCGTTGGTACAGGGGGAGCCTCAGATACGCAGTGTTTT. It translates to CSVGTGGASDTQCF. J is TRBJ2-3 and V is TRBV29-1; TRBD1 matches 8 bases. CDR3 size: 14 residues. Germline CDR1 is SQVTM and CDR2 is ANQGSEA.

In this sample, this clonotype turned up a few times. The V and J genes are TRBV14 and TRBJ2-1, with D perhaps TRBD2 (5 bases). The CDR3 has 11 residues. V was clipped by 8 bases and J by 9 bases, with 11 bases between them. Germline CDR1 reads SGHDN; CDR2 reads FVKESK. CDR3 nucleotide sequence: TGTGCCAGCTCGGACTGGGGTGAGCAGTTCTTC. It codes for CASSDWGEQFF.

This clonotype was found a few times. V and J are TRBV29-1 and TRBJ2-5, with 7 bases fitting TRBD1. There are 11 residues in the CDR3. V gave up 6 bases and J gave up 5 bases; unmatched junction bases: 3. CDR1 and CDR2 from the germline V gene are SQVTM and ANQGSEA. The CDR3 nucleotides are TGCAGCGTCCTGGACAGGGAGACCCAGTACTTC. Protein product: CSVLDRETQYF. Together with reference TRBV29-1 and TRBJ2-5, the CDR3 gives the full variable domain: SAVISQKPSRDICQRGTSLTIQCQVDSQVTMMFWYRQQPGQSLTLIATANQGSEATYESGFVIDKFPISRPNLTFSTLTVSNMSPEDSSIYLCSVLDRETQYFGPGTRLLVL.

The rearrangement uses TRBV30 and TRBJ1-2, with D possibly being TRBD1 (5 bases). The germline V gene has CDR1 GTSNPN and CDR2 SVGIG (reference sequence). Deletions cut 0 bases from V and 8 bases from J, with 13 bases between. This CDR3 spans 13 amino acids. In nucleotides, the CDR3 is TGTGCCTGGAGTGTACAGGTCCTGTCGGGCTACACCTTC. Translating it yields CAWSVQVLSGYTF.

The genes are TRBV19 and TRBJ1-1, with 7 bases lining up with TRBD1. The CDR3 runs to 15 residues. In germline, CDR1 is LNHDA, CDR2 SQIVND (reference sequence). Trimming cost V 5 bases and J 1 base; bases outside gene matches: 7. CDR3: CASSPKGAANTEAFF. The CDR3 bases are TGTGCCAGTAGTCCAAAGGGGGCAGCGAACACTGAAGCTTTCTTT.

Comments on this clonotype: At one end, the junction sequence differs from germline, possibly due to a read error. The chain employs TRBV5-1 and TRBJ1-6; D call uncertain. The germline gives CDR1 SGHRS, CDR2 YFSETQ. CDR3 size: 13 residues. CDR3 amino acids: CASSLAENSPLYF. The DNA of the CDR3 is TGCGCCAGCAGCTTGGCCGAGAATTCACCCCTCTACTTT. The full variable domain, in which reference TRBV5-1 and TRBJ1-6 provide the parts outside the CDR3, is KAGVTQTPRYLIKTRGQQVTLSCSPISGHRSVSWYQQTPGQGLQFLFEYFSETQRNKGNFPGRFSGRQFSNSRSEMNVSTLELGDSALYLCASSLAENSPLYFGNGTRLTVT.

Many counts were recorded for this clonotype. The chain employs TRBV29-1 and TRBJ1-1, with unresolved D. Trimming shortened V by 7 bases and J by 6 bases, and 9 bases separated the two germline ends. The CDR3 is 10 residues long. The germline V gene has CDR1 SQVTM and CDR2 ANQGSEA. CDR3 loop: CSARDAEAFF. The CDR3 DNA reads TGCAGCGCCCGTGATGCTGAAGCTTTCTTT.